This TCR beta chain was captured in a study of blood T cell repertoires in COVID-19. Libraries were prepared by immunoSEQ multiplex PCR; TCRdb keeps only in-frame clonotypes and omits some of them. The sample records about 120,000 clones, 70% to 85% being singletons. Germline V gives CDR1 SGHRS, CDR2 YFSETQ. The CDR3 contains 15 residues. J was trimmed by 0 bases and V by 4 bases; bases with no gene match: 4. This clonotype originated in a man between 65 and 85 years old with active or convalescent COVID-19. The sample comprised peripheral blood. This sequence joins TRBV5-1 and TRBJ1-3; 7 bases fit TRBD1. The CDR3 nucleotides are TGCGCCAGCAGCCTACGGACAGGCTCTGGAAACACCATATATTTT. Translating gives CASSLRTGSGNTIYF.